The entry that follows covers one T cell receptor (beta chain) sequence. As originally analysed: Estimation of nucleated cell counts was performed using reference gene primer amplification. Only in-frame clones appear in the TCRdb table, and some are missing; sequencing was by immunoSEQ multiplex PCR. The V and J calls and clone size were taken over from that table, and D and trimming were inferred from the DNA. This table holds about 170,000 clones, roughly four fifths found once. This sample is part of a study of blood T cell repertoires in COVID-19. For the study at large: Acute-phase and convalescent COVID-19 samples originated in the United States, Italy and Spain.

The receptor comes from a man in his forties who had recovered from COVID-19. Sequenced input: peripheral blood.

DNA for the CDR3: TGTGCCAGCAGCTCCGTGGGGACTAGCGGGAGGGCCATTGAGCAGTTCTTC. Its translation is CASSSVGTSGRAIEQFF. The V gene is TRBV7-2, the J gene TRBJ2-1, with 16 bases aligning to TRBD2. After removal of 4 bases from V and 9 bases from J, the junction contained 9 bases not matched to a gene. The CDR3 length is 17 residues. Germline CDR1 is SGHTA and CDR2 is FQGNSA.